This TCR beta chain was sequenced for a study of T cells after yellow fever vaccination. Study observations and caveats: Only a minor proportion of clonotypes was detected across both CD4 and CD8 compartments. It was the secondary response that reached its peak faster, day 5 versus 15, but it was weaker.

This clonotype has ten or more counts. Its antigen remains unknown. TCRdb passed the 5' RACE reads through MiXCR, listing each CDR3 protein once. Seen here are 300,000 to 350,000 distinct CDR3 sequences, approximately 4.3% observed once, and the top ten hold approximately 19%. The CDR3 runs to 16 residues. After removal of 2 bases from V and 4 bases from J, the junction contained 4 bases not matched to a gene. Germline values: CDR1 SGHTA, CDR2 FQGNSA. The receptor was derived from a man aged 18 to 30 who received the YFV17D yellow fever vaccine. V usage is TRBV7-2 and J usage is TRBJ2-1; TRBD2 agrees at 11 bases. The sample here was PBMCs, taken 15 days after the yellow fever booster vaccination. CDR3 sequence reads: CASSLFGTSGYNEQFF. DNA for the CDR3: TGTGCCAGCAGCTTATTCGGGACTAGCGGATACAATGAGCAGTTCTTC.